One and the same sample provided the 4 T cell receptor beta chains below, sequenced in a study of T-cell memory formation after mild COVID-19. Via MiXCR, TCRdb re-called the 5' RACE reads, giving one row per CDR3 protein. Here the sample spans around 310,000 distinct CDR3 sequences, about a sixth being singletons. Input material: PBMCs or a T cell subset sorted from them (not recorded which). The receptors were sampled from a man younger than 35 who had mild COVID-19 (a few samples of this study predate the infection). Cell type and time point are not known.

This clonotype was counted many times. The chain employs TRBV5-1 and TRBJ2-2; unclear D gene. Germline V gene sequence: CDR1 SGHRS, CDR2 YFSETQ. V was clipped by 4 bases and J by 5 bases, with 12 bases between them. The length of the CDR3 is 14 residues. The CDR3 here is CASSVAMGTGELFF. The DNA of the CDR3 is TGCGCCAGCAGCGTCGCAATGGGGACCGGGGAGCTGTTTTTT. Full variable domain (remainder filled in from reference TRBV5-1 and TRBJ2-2): KAGVTQTPRYLIKTRGQQVTLSCSPISGHRSVSWYQQTPGQGLQFLFEYFSETQRNKGNFPGRFSGRQFSNSRSEMNVSTLELGDSALYLCASSVAMGTGELFFGEGSRLTVL.

This clonotype has a handful of counts. The rearrangement links TRBV4-1 to TRBJ2-4, with a tentative D call TRBD1 (5 bases). The CDR3 is 16 amino acids. Between the trimmed V and J ends, which lost 3 bases and 2 bases, there was a span of 14 bases. Germline V gene data show CDR1 as MGHRA and CDR2 as YSYEKL. The CDR3: CASSQIVQGPKNIQYF. The CDR3 region has the DNA TGCGCCAGCAGCCAGATCGTCCAGGGCCCCAAAAACATTCAGTACTTC.

The rearrangement uses TRBV7-9 and TRBJ2-7; D unresolved. Trimming removed 5 bases from V and 2 bases from J, with 13 bases in between. This CDR3 region has 14 residues. Germline values: CDR1 SEHNR, CDR2 FQNEAQ (reference sequence). The CDR3 is CASSPSERAYEQYF. The CDR3 DNA reads as TGTGCCAGCAGCCCAAGCGAAAGGGCCTACGAGCAGTACTTC.

This clonotype turned up a few times. V gene TRBV2 combines with J gene TRBJ2-2; D gene unclear. Trimming took off 3 bases at V and 4 bases at J, with 6 bases between the two ends. This CDR3 comprises 13 residues. Germline V lookup: CDR1 SNHLY, CDR2 FYNNEI. DNA for the CDR3: TGTGCCAGCAGTGACCATGGCACCGGGGAGCTGTTTTTT. Protein: CASSDHGTGELFF. Using reference TRBV2 and TRBJ2-2 for the parts outside the CDR3, the full variable domain is EPEVTQTPSHQVTQMGQEVILRCVPISNHLYFYWYRQILGQKVEFLVSFYNNEISEKSEIFDDQFSVERPDGSNFTLKIRSTKLEDSAMYFCASSDHGTGELFFGEGSRLTVL.